This T cell receptor beta chain was sequenced during a study of T cell responses to AZD1222 COVID-19 vaccine. The V gene lost 4 bases and the J gene lost 2 bases, with 6 bases spanning the gap. This CDR3 is built from 13 residues. This clone was counted between two and nine times. Clones were read by immunoSEQ multiplex PCR, and TCRdb kept only the in-frame ones, dropping some. The table lists some 250,000 clones, roughly 93% of them singletons. The material was peripheral blood, obtained 28 days after the second AZD1222 dose. The V and J genes are TRBV12-3 or TRBV12-4 and TRBJ2-4; D is ambiguous. This receptor was taken from an adult who received the AZD1222 COVID-19 vaccine. In DNA, the CDR3 is TGTGCCAGCAGTTCGGTATCCAAAAACATTCAGTACTTC. Protein product: CASSSVSKNIQYF.